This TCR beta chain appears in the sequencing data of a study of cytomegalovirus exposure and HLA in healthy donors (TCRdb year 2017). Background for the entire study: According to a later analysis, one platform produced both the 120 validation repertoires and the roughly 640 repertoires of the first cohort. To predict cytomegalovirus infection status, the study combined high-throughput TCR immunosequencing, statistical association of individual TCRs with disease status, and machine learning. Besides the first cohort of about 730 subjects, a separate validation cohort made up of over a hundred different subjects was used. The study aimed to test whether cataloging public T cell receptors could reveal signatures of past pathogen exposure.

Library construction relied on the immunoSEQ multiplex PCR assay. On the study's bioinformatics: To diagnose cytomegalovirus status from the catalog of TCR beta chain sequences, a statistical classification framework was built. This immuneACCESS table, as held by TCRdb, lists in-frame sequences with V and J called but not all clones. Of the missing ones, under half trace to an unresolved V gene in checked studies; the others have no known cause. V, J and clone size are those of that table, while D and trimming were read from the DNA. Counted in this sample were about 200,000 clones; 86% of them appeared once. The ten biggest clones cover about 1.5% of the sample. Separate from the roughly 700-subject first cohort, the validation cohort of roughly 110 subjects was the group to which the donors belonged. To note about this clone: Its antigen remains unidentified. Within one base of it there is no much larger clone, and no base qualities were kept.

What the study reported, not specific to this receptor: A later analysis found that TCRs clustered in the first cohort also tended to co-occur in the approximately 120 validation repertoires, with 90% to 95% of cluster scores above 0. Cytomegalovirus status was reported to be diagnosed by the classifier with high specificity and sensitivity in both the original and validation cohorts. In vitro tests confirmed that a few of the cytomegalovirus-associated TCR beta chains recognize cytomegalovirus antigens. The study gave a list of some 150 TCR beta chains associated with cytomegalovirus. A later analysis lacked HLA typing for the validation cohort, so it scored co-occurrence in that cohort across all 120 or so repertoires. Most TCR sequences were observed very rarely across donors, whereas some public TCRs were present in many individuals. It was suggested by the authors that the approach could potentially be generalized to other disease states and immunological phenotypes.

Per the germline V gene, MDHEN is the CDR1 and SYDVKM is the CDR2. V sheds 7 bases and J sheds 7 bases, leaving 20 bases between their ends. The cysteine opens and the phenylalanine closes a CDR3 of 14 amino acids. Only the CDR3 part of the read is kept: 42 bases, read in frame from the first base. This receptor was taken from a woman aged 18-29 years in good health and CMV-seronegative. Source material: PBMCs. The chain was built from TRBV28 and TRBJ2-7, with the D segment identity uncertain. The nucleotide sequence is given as TGTGCCAGCAAACCTCGCAACCTATTGCGGGAGCAGTACTTC. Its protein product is CASKPRNLLREQYF.